Reported below is one TCR beta chain. V dropped 5 bases and J dropped 2 bases, with 10 bases sitting between them. This CDR3 contains 14 residues. CDR1 and CDR2 (germline): MGHDK, SYGVNS. Generated by immunoSEQ multiplex PCR, the TCRdb table keeps only in-frame clones and is missing some. The profile shows 70,000 to 95,000 clones, about 97% of them singletons. The entry originates in a study of technical replicates of blood from a handful of donors. The sequence was obtained from a human donor in good health. The genes are TRBV25-1 and TRBJ1-3; D gene uncertain. The specimen sequenced was T cells isolated from PBMCs. DNA of the CDR3: TGTGCCAGCAGTAAAAGAGATCCTGGAAACACCATATATTTT. This encodes CASSKRDPGNTIYF.